Presented here are 4 T cell receptor beta chains from one specimen sequenced in a study of OX40 agonist ivuxolimab in advanced cancers. TCRdb's copy holds only in-frame clones and misses some; the assay was immunoSEQ multiplex PCR. The table includes some 95,000 clones, about 83% detected once. The material sequenced was CD4+ or CD8+ T cells sorted from blood, taken in a trial of the OX40 agonist ivuxolimab. Source of these receptors: an adult with an advanced solid tumor such as melanoma, head and neck, liver or kidney cancer.

In this sample, this clone turned up once. This rearrangement joins TRBV15 to TRBJ1-6; D is ambiguous. Trimming took off 0 bases at V and 7 bases at J, with 4 bases between the two ends. Germline V gene lookup returns CDR1 LNHNV and CDR2 YYDKDF (reference sequence). This CDR3 has 13 amino acids. CDR3 in amino acids: CATSRDQNSPLHF. The CDR3 DNA reads as TGTGCCACCAGCAGAGATCAGAATTCACCCCTCCACTTT.

The rearrangement uses TRBV11-2 and TRBJ2-3; 7 bases are shared with TRBD1. The CDR3 totals 17 residues. J lost 3 bases, V lost 0 bases, and 9 bases had no gene match. Germline V gene sequence: CDR1 SGHAT, CDR2 FQNNGV. The CDR3 nucleotides are TGTGCCAGCAGCTTAGATCCCCACAGGGGAGAGACAGATACGCAGTATTTT. Translation gives CASSLDPHRGETDTQYF. Full variable domain (rest looked up from reference TRBV11-2 and TRBJ2-3): EAGVAQSPRYKIIEKRQSVAFWCNPISGHATLYWYQQILGQGPKLLIQFQNNGVVDDSQLPKDRFSAERLKGVDSTLKIQPAKLEDSAVYLCASSLDPHRGETDTQYFGPGTRLTVL.

This sequence joins TRBV2 and TRBJ2-3, with D possibly called TRBD1 or TRBD2 (5 bases each). Trimming took off 8 bases at V and 8 bases at J, with 11 bases between the two ends. Germline V gives CDR1 SNHLY, CDR2 FYNNEI. This CDR3 has 11 residues. This chain's CDR3 is CASEEGRTQYF. The DNA for the CDR3 is TGTGCCAGCGAAGAGGGGCGTACGCAGTATTTT.

The chain uses TRBV5-1 and TRBJ1-2; 10 nucleotides match TRBD1. V lost 4 bases and J lost 8; bases outside the gene matches: 5. The CDR3 runs 13 residues. Germline CDR1 reads SGHRS; CDR2 reads YFSETQ. CDR3 amino acids: CASSPGTGDGYTF. CDR3 coding DNA: TGCGCCAGCAGCCCGGGGACAGGGGACGGCTACACCTTC. The complete variable domain, with remaining parts taken from reference TRBV5-1 and TRBJ1-2, reads KAGVTQTPRYLIKTRGQQVTLSCSPISGHRSVSWYQQTPGQGLQFLFEYFSETQRNKGNFPGRFSGRQFSNSRSEMNVSTLELGDSALYLCASSPGTGDGYTFGSGTRLTVV.